The rows below give T cell receptor beta chains drawn from one sample of a study of T cells of healthy individuals. MiXCR, run by TCRdb on the 5' RACE reads, gives a single entry per CDR3 protein. The repertoire consists of 50,000 to 55,000 distinct CDR3 sequences, with roughly 15% occurring once and the leading ten covering 15% to 20%. Receptors originate from a human donor in good health. Both conserved end residues are trimmed from each CDR3. The order of the fields is V gene, CDR3 protein.

v_call: TRBV5-1; cdr3_aa: ASSFRSGRDRTDTQY
v_call: TRBV30; cdr3_aa: AWSVYGGSPYNEQF
v_call: TRBV20-1; cdr3_aa: SARWDSHSGNTIY
v_call: TRBV7-9; cdr3_aa: AGASGTSAPRQY
v_call: TRBV2; cdr3_aa: ASSETRTGGVVNEQF
v_call: TRBV7-9; cdr3_aa: AITGINTEAF
v_call: TRBV2; cdr3_aa: ARGTGQNNSPLH
v_call: TRBV20-1; cdr3_aa: SANPPGRGNTEAF
v_call: TRBV5-1; cdr3_aa: ASSLAGGWDNEQF
v_call: TRBV20-1; cdr3_aa: SARGGLAVNYEQY
v_call: TRBV24-1; cdr3_aa: ATSGNRGGNTEAF
v_call: TRBV6-6; cdr3_aa: ASSYRTEEQF
v_call: TRBV4-3; cdr3_aa: ASSQTGNTEAF
v_call: TRBV6-6; cdr3_aa: ASSSENYNEQF
v_call: TRBV20-1; cdr3_aa: SARDQGGNGYT
v_call: TRBV20-1; cdr3_aa: NARDPGGRARDTQY
v_call: TRBV30; cdr3_aa: AWRTEAF
v_call: TRBV24-1; cdr3_aa: ATGGSLLTGELF
v_call: TRBV29-1; cdr3_aa: SVEREGTGRYEQY
v_call: TRBV4-1; cdr3_aa: ASSPLRGGGVLGGDTQY
v_call: TRBV10-3; cdr3_aa: AIRRGTGAYGDTQY
v_call: TRBV9; cdr3_aa: ASSVGSGGDNEQF
v_call: TRBV4-1; cdr3_aa: ASSPAGQMNTEAF
v_call: TRBV12-3/TRBV12-4; cdr3_aa: ASRMTGQGFSSNQPQH
v_call: TRBV4-2; cdr3_aa: ASVGDQSSYNEQF
v_call: TRBV4-1; cdr3_aa: ASSQWVLEGTEAF
v_call: TRBV10-3; cdr3_aa: ASTPGQGVTGELF
v_call: TRBV19; cdr3_aa: ASSRSGQGNYGYT
v_call: TRBV20-1; cdr3_aa: SARGLAGHEQY
v_call: TRBV20-1; cdr3_aa: SARAARSGYQETQY
v_call: TRBV14; cdr3_aa: ASSQGRNTEAF
v_call: TRBV9; cdr3_aa: ASSPTAGQGVHNSPLH
v_call: TRBV7-2; cdr3_aa: ASSLGWGIGQPQH
v_call: TRBV5-1; cdr3_aa: ASSLGGNSDEQF
v_call: TRBV27; cdr3_aa: ASSLYWSGNQPQH
v_call: TRBV10-3; cdr3_aa: AISESGYEQF
v_call: TRBV2; cdr3_aa: ASGGEGNTIY
v_call: TRBV7-9; cdr3_aa: ASSSPGVTGELF
v_call: TRBV7-2; cdr3_aa: ASSLAVIGNQPQH
v_call: TRBV5-6; cdr3_aa: ASSGTGTSGALTTDTQY
v_call: TRBV20-1; cdr3_aa: SANLAGGRVEQF
v_call: TRBV6-2/TRBV6-3; cdr3_aa: ASMRTDRWDYEQY